The 21 T cell receptor beta chains below all came from one sample that was sequenced in a study of OX40 agonist ivuxolimab in advanced cancers. This table comes from immunoSEQ multiplex PCR, and its TCRdb copy is limited to in-frame clones, with some not included. The sample has tens of thousands of clones, less than 95% seen once. This specimen consisted of CD4+ or CD8+ T cells sorted from blood, obtained in a trial of the OX40 agonist ivuxolimab. These receptors originate from an adult with an advanced solid tumor such as melanoma, head and neck, liver or kidney cancer.

This clone was detected once. The rearrangement joins TRBV5-8 to TRBJ2-5; 10 bases agree with TRBD2. The CDR3 contains 15 residues. Germline values: CDR1 SGHTS, CDR2 YDEGEE. The V segment lost 0 bases and the J segment 5 bases; nucleotides outside the gene matches: 4. The CDR3 is CASSLALAGSETQYF. DNA for the CDR3: TGTGCCAGCAGCTTGGCACTAGCGGGGAGCGAGACCCAGTACTTC.

V and J are TRBV25-1 and TRBJ1-1; 8 nucleotides agree with TRBD1. Germline V gives CDR1 MGHDK, CDR2 SYGVNS. This CDR3 has 12 residues. The J segment lost 6 bases and the V segment lost 3 bases, leaving 0 bases of the junction unmatched. CDR3 loop: CASSEDRAEAFF. Here the CDR3 DNA reads TGTGCCAGCAGTGAGGACAGGGCTGAAGCTTTCTTT.

This clone was counted a single time. The chain links TRBV6-6 to TRBJ1-1; TRBD1 is a possible D gene (5 bases). The CDR3 consists of 13 residues. Germline lookup yields CDR1 MNHNY and CDR2 SVGAGI (reference sequence). V dropped 4 bases and J dropped 4 bases, with 10 bases sitting between them. The chain's CDR3 is CASSWGDATEAFF. CDR3 in DNA: TGTGCCAGCAGTTGGGGGGATGCCACTGAAGCTTTCTTT.

The chain is built from TRBV29-1 and TRBJ2-5; 7 bases agree with TRBD2. The CDR3 sequence is 16 residues long. Germline V CDR1 and CDR2: SQVTM, ANQGSEA. V shed 0 bases and J 3 bases; nucleotides not matched to a gene: 10. In nucleotides, the CDR3 is TGCAGCGTTGAAGAACAGTTTGCTAGCGGAAAAGAGACCCAGTACTTC. Protein product: CSVEEQFASGKETQYF.

CDR3 bases: TGTGCCAGCAGCACCCTCGGGAGTCAAGAGACCCAGTACTTC. Its translation: CASSTLGSQETQYF. The V call is TRBV11-1, the J call TRBJ2-5; D is perhaps TRBD2 (6 bases). The germline gives CDR1 SGHAT, CDR2 FQDESV (reference sequence). V dropped 5 bases and J dropped 2 bases, with 12 bases sitting between them. This CDR3 has 14 residues.

The chain couples TRBV7-3 to TRBJ2-7; D remains unclear. Trimming shortened V by 5 bases and J by 0 bases, and 8 bases separated the two germline ends. The CDR3 totals 13 residues. Germline V CDR1 and CDR2: SGHTA, FQGTGA. CDR3 residues: CASSQDPSYEQYF. Here the CDR3 DNA reads TGTGCCAGCAGCCAGGACCCCTCCTACGAGCAGTACTTC.

The rearrangement links TRBV4-1 to TRBJ2-7; D gene uncertain. Between the trimmed V and J ends, which lost 4 bases and 2 bases, there was a span of 12 bases. The CDR3 contains 14 residues. Germline values: CDR1 MGHRA, CDR2 YSYEKL. This CDR3 reads CASSRAGEPYEQYF. The CDR3 nucleotides are TGCGCCAGCAGCCGCGCCGGAGAACCCTACGAGCAGTACTTC.

Only a few counts were recorded for this clone. This chain connects TRBV28 to TRBJ1-5, with D uncertain. Trimming removed 5 bases at V and 2 bases at J, with 13 bases between. The length of the CDR3 is 15 residues. CDR1 MDHEN and CDR2 SYDVKM come from the germline V gene. CDR3 loop: CASSLPQEGNQPQHF. In nucleotides, the CDR3 is TGTGCCAGCAGTCTTCCGCAGGAGGGCAATCAGCCCCAGCATTTT.

This sequence joins TRBV13 and TRBJ2-7; 10 bases match TRBD1. Per germline, CDR1 PRHDT and CDR2 FYEKMQ (reference sequence). The CDR3 runs 14 residues. With 5 bases clipped from V and 3 bases from J, the junction kept 4 bases outside the gene matches. CDR3 nucleotides: TGTGCCAGCAGCCTCGGACAGGGGGGCTACGAGCAGTACTTC. Translated: CASSLGQGGYEQYF.

J is TRBJ1-1 and V is TRBV6-5, with D hard to call. The CDR3 spans 14 residues. Germline loops: CDR1 MNHEY, CDR2 SVGAGI. The ends were cut back, 0 bases at V and 0 bases at J, with 5 bases in the middle. For the CDR3, the DNA is TGTGCCAGCAGTTACTCAGCCTTGAACACTGAAGCTTTCTTT. Its translation is CASSYSALNTEAFF.

This clone was picked up one time. The chain couples TRBV4-2 to TRBJ1-6; maybe TRBD1 (5 bases). Germline-derived CDR1 and CDR2 are LGHNA and YNFKEQ. V dropped 2 bases and J dropped 6 bases, with 14 bases sitting between them. The CDR3 is 16 amino acids. Here the CDR3 DNA reads TGTGCCAGCAGCCAATTGGGGCTCGTTAGTAATTCACCCCTCCACTTT. Residues: CASSQLGLVSNSPLHF.

The CDR3 here is CASRPESYEQYF. CDR3 nucleotide sequence: TGCGCCAGCAGACCGGAGAGCTACGAGCAGTACTTC. The V and J genes are TRBV5-1 and TRBJ2-7, with D unresolved. The CDR3 sequence is 12 residues long. Germline CDR1 is SGHRS and CDR2 is YFSETQ. Trimming stripped 5 bases from V and 3 bases from J, with 9 bases between.

This clone was detected once. J is TRBJ1-1 and V is TRBV28, with D hard to call. In germline, CDR1 is MDHEN, CDR2 SYDVKM. The CDR3 has 13 amino acids. Trimming cost V 8 bases and J 9 bases, with 19 bases left between them. The CDR3 sequence is CASVSMMEEKAFF. In DNA, the CDR3 is TGTGCCAGCGTTTCTATGATGGAGGAGAAAGCTTTCTTT. Full variable domain (rest looked up from reference TRBV28 and TRBJ1-1): DVKVTQSSRYLVKRTGEKVFLECVQDMDHENMFWYRQDPGLGLRLIYFSYDVKMKEKGDIPEGYSVSREKKERFSLILESASTNQTSMYLCASVSMMEEKAFFGQGTRLTVV.

The chain uses TRBV12-5 and TRBJ2-7, with D uncertain. This CDR3 contains 12 residues. Germline lookup yields CDR1 LGHNT and CDR2 FRNRAP. Trimming pared 2 bases from V and 5 bases from J, leaving 7 bases between. In DNA, the CDR3 is TGTGCTAGTGGTTTGACCAAGGACGAGCAGTACTTC. It specifies CASGLTKDEQYF.

The V gene is TRBV11-2, the J gene TRBJ2-5; TRBD2 might be the D (7 bases). Germline-derived CDR1 and CDR2 are SGHAT and FQNNGV. The CDR3 has 17 amino acids. Trimming pared 0 bases from V and 3 bases from J, leaving 17 bases between. CDR3 protein: CASSLEGGGPMEETQYF. CDR3 nucleotides: TGTGCCAGCAGCTTAGAGGGGGGGGGCCCCATGGAAGAGACCCAGTACTTC.

The DNA for the CDR3 is TGTGCCAGCAGCTCTGCCCGACGGGGGGCGGACTATGGCTACACCTTC. It translates to CASSSARRGADYGYTF. This chain uses TRBV7-9 with TRBJ1-2; tentative D call: TRBD1 (6 bases). CDR3 length equals 16 residues. CDR1 and CDR2 from the germline V gene are SEHNR and FQNEAQ (reference sequence). The V end lost 4 bases, the J end lost 3 bases, and 18 bases lay between the germline ends.

The chain links TRBV9 to TRBJ2-3; D ambiguous. Germline CDR1 is SGDLS and CDR2 is YYNGEE. The CDR3 length is 12 residues. V was pared by 6 bases and J by 5 bases, with 10 bases between. In DNA form, the CDR3 reads TGTGCCAGCAACATTATTCAAGATACGCAGTATTTT. It translates to CASNIIQDTQYF.

Remarks on this clone: Other DNA sequences of this sample code for an identical CDR3. The V gene is TRBV19, the J gene TRBJ1-1; no clear D. The CDR3 length is 13 residues. The germline V gene has CDR1 LNHDA and CDR2 SQIVND (reference sequence). Trimming pared 1 base from V and 2 bases from J, leaving 5 bases between. This CDR3 reads CASSIGGNTEAFF. DNA of the CDR3: TGTGCCAGTAGTATAGGCGGCAACACTGAAGCTTTCTTT.

V usage is TRBV7-9 and J usage is TRBJ1-3, with D perhaps matching TRBD1 (5 bases). Germline CDR1 SEHNR, CDR2 FQNEAQ (reference sequence). V lost 8 bases and J lost 0, with 11 bases in between. The CDR3 is 14 amino acids. The DNA for the CDR3 is TGTGCCAGCTCGACAGTTAACTCTGGAAACACCATATATTTT. Protein: CASSTVNSGNTIYF.

V usage is TRBV9 and J usage is TRBJ2-2; D is unresolved. The ends were cut back, 0 bases at V and 4 bases at J, with 4 bases in the middle. CDR1 and CDR2 (germline): SGDLS, YYNGEE. This CDR3 comprises 13 residues. This CDR3 is CASSVGATGELFF. The CDR3 nucleotides read TGTGCCAGCAGCGTAGGGGCCACCGGGGAGCTGTTTTTT.

For the CDR3, the DNA is TGTGCCAGCAGCTTAAGGACTACAGGCCTGGAGACCCAGTACTTC. It encodes CASSLRTTGLETQYF. The chain recombines TRBV11-3 with TRBJ2-5; TRBD2 is a possible D gene (6 bases). This CDR3 is 15 amino acids long. The V end was cut by 2 bases, the J end by 5 bases, with 15 bases between. Germline CDR1 is SGHNT and CDR2 is YENEEA.